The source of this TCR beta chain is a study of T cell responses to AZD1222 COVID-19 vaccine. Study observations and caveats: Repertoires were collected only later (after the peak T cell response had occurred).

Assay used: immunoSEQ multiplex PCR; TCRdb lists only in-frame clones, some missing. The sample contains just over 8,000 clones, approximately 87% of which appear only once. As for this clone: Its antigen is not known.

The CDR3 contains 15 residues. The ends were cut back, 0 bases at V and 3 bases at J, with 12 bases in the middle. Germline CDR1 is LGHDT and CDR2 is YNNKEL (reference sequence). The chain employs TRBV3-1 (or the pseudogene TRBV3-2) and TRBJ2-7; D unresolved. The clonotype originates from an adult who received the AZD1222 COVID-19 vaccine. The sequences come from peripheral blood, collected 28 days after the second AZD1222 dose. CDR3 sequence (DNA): TGTGCCAGCAGCCAAGAGCCCCTGGACGGCTACGAGCAGTACTTC. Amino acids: CASSQEPLDGYEQYF.